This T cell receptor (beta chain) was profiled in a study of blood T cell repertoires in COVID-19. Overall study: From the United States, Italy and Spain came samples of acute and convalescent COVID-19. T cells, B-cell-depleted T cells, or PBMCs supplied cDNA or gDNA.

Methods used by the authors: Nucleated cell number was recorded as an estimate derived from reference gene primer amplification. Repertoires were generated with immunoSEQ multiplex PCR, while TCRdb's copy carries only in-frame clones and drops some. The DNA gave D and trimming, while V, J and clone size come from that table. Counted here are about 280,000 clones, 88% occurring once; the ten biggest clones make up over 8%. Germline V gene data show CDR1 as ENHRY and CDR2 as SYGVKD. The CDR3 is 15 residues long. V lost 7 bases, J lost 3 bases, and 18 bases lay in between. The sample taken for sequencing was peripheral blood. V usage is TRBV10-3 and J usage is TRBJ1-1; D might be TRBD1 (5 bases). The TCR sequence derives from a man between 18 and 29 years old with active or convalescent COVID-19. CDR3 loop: CAITADGGEDTEAFF. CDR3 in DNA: TGTGCCATCACTGCGGACGGGGGGGAGGACACTGAAGCTTTCTTT.